These 6 T cell receptor beta chains were sequenced from one sample in a study of blood T cell repertoires in COVID-19. Using immunoSEQ multiplex PCR, the repertoire was profiled, and TCRdb retains in-frame clones only, with some absent. The table lists about 200,000 clones, around 85% of them singletons, with about 4.1% in the top ten. Sequencing was carried out using PBMCs or T cells enriched from blood (not recorded which). The receptors here all came from a woman aged 40 to 50 with acute COVID-19.

The chain couples TRBV5-1 to TRBJ2-7, with D maybe TRBD2 (5 bases). The CDR3 totals 15 residues. Trimming cost V 1 base and J 4 bases, with 15 bases left between them. The germline gives CDR1 SGHRS, CDR2 YFSETQ. DNA for the CDR3: TGCGCCAGCAGCTTGCGGAGCGGACGGACTTACGAGCAGTACTTC. Residues: CASSLRSGRTYEQYF.

V and J are TRBV3-1 (or the pseudogene TRBV3-2) and TRBJ1-2; tentatively, D is TRBD1 (6 bases). The CDR3 loop spans 14 amino acids. Looked up from germline, CDR1 is LGHDT and CDR2 is YNNKEL (reference sequence). Trimming took off 0 bases at V and 4 bases at J, with 9 bases between the two ends. DNA of the CDR3: TGTGCCAGCAGCCAAGATGCAGGGGCCTATGGCTACACCTTC. Residues: CASSQDAGAYGYTF.

V usage is TRBV28 and J usage is TRBJ2-3, with D possibly matching TRBD2 (7 bases). This CDR3 is built from 15 residues. Germline V lookup: CDR1 MDHEN, CDR2 SYDVKM. V was pared by 5 bases and J by 5 bases, with 17 bases between. The CDR3 coding sequence is TGTGCCAGCAGTCCCTGGGTAGGGGGGGGAGATACGCAGTATTTT. Amino acid sequence: CASSPWVGGGDTQYF.

The chain combines TRBV10-1 with TRBJ2-3; 7 nucleotides line up with TRBD1. Trimming cost V 3 bases and J 3 bases; bases outside gene matches: 6. The CDR3 loop spans 15 amino acids. In germline, CDR1 is WNHNN, CDR2 SYGVQD (reference sequence). The CDR3 sequence is CASSDDRERTDTQYF. The CDR3 nucleotides read TGCGCCAGCAGTGACGACAGGGAAAGGACAGATACGCAGTATTTT.

This clone has more than one count but fewer than ten. This chain connects TRBV24-1 to TRBJ2-1; 12 positions agree with TRBD2. J was trimmed by 9 bases and V by 4 bases; bases with no gene match: 9. Germline V gene lookup returns CDR1 KGHDR and CDR2 SFDVKD. This CDR3 is built from 16 residues. As DNA, the CDR3 is TGTGCCACCAGTGACCGGACTAGCGGGATCGATGCTGAGCAGTTCTTC. The encoded protein is CATSDRTSGIDAEQFF.

This chain joins TRBV5-1 and TRBJ1-1; D might be TRBD1 (5 bases). This CDR3 has 15 amino acids. Germline CDR1 and CDR2: SGHRS and YFSETQ. Trimming stripped 3 bases from V and 1 base from J, with 13 bases between. The CDR3 region is CASSWRGEGNTEAFF. The DNA of the CDR3 is TGCGCCAGCAGCTGGAGAGGGGAGGGGAACACTGAAGCTTTCTTT. Based on the CDR3 plus reference TRBV5-1 and TRBJ1-1, the full variable domain is KAGVTQTPRYLIKTRGQQVTLSCSPISGHRSVSWYQQTPGQGLQFLFEYFSETQRNKGNFPGRFSGRQFSNSRSEMNVSTLELGDSALYLCASSWRGEGNTEAFFGQGTRLTVV.